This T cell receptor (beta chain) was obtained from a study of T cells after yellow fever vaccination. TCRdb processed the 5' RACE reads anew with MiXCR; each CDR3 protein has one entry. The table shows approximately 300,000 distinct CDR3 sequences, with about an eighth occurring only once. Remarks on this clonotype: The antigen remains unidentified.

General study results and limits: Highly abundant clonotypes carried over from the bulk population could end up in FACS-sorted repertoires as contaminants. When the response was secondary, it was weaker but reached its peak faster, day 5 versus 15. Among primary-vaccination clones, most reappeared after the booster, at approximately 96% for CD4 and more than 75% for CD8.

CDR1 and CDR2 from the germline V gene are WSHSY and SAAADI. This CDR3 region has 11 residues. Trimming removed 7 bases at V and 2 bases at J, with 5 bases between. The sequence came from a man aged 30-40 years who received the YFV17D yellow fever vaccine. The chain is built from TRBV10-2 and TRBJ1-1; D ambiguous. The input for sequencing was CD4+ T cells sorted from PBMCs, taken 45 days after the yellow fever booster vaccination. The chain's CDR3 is CASKQNTEAFF. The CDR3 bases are TGCGCCAGCAAACAAAACACTGAAGCTTTCTTT.